The 6 T cell receptor beta chains listed next were all sequenced from one sample in a study of CD4 T cells in relation to SARS-CoV-2 and coronaviruses. TCRdb's table, derived via immunoSEQ multiplex PCR, lists solely in-frame clones and lacks some. The table shows about 24,000 clones, with under 80% occurring only once. Before the COVID-19 pandemic, during about 2011-2019, CD4+ T cells were taken from unexposed donors. The cells were cultured for over eight days before CD4+ T cells were isolated. For these receptors, no antigen is known. Specimen: CD4+ T cells from PBMCs, cultured in vitro. All receptors come from a human donor in good health.

The genes are TRBV9 and TRBJ2-1, with TRBD2 matching over 10 bases. V lost 4 bases, J lost 6 bases, and 7 bases stayed unmatched. Germline CDR1 reads SGDLS; CDR2 reads YYNGEE. This CDR3 contains 15 residues. CDR3 nucleotide sequence: TGTGCCAGCAGCAGACGAGCGGGAGGGCGCAATGAGCAGTTCTTC. It is translated as CASSRRAGGRNEQFF. Variable domain in full (rest from reference TRBV9 and TRBJ2-1): DSGVTQTPKHLITATGQRVTLRCSPRSGDLSVYWYQQSLDQGLQFLIQYYNGEERAKGNILERFSAQQFPDLHSELNLSSLELGDSALYFCASSRRAGGRNEQFFGPGTRLTVL.

The chain carries TRBV19 and TRBJ1-1; D is perhaps TRBD1 (5 bases). The germline V gene has CDR1 LNHDA and CDR2 SQIVND (reference sequence). This CDR3 is built from 14 residues. V was trimmed by 6 bases and J by 1 base, leaving 12 bases between them. CDR3 protein: CASRKTVQNTEAFF. The CDR3 coding sequence is TGTGCCAGTAGAAAGACAGTCCAGAACACTGAAGCTTTCTTT. The full variable domain, in which reference TRBV19 and TRBJ1-1 provide the parts outside the CDR3, is DGGITQSPKYLFRKEGQNVTLSCEQNLNHDAMYWYRQDPGQGLRLIYYSQIVNDFQKGDIAEGYSVSREKKESFPLTVTSAQKNPTAFYLCASRKTVQNTEAFFGQGTRLTVV.

The CDR3 loop reads CASSLRILAGGLDTQYF. The CDR3 DNA is TGTGCCAGCAGCTTAAGAATTCTAGCGGGAGGATTGGATACGCAGTATTTT. V usage is TRBV11-3 and J usage is TRBJ2-3, with 11 positions matching TRBD2. V shed 2 bases and J 6 bases; nucleotides not matched to a gene: 10. Germline CDR1 is SGHNT and CDR2 is YENEEA. The CDR3 runs 17 residues.

The chain employs TRBV28 and TRBJ1-3; no clear D. V gave up 7 bases and J gave up 1 base, with 14 bases separating them. Germline V CDR1 and CDR2: MDHEN, SYDVKM. CDR3 size: 15 residues. CDR3 amino acids: CASTVRPDSGNTIYF. CDR3 nucleotide sequence: TGTGCCAGCACCGTAAGGCCGGATTCTGGAAACACCATATATTTT. Looking up the rest from reference TRBV28 and TRBJ1-3 gives the full variable domain: DVKVTQSSRYLVKRTGEKVFLECVQDMDHENMFWYRQDPGLGLRLIYFSYDVKMKEKGDIPEGYSVSREKKERFSLILESASTNQTSMYLCASTVRPDSGNTIYFGEGSWLTVV.

The J gene is TRBJ1-2, the V gene TRBV14; D is possibly TRBD1 (6 bases). This CDR3 has 13 amino acids. Trimming cost V 1 base and J 4 bases, with 7 bases left between them. Germline CDR1 SGHDN, CDR2 FVKESK. The CDR3 reads CASSQARGYGYTF. DNA for the CDR3: TGTGCCAGCAGCCAAGCCAGGGGCTATGGCTACACCTTC.

The CDR3 protein is CASSPRGQGNPASNQPQHF. The CDR3 nucleotides are TGTGCCAGCAGCCCTCGAGGACAGGGGAATCCCGCTAGCAATCAGCCCCAGCATTTT. The chain uses TRBV3-1 (or the pseudogene TRBV3-2) and TRBJ1-5; 9 bases agree with TRBD1. There are 19 residues in the CDR3. V trimming: 4 bases; J trimming: 0 bases; junction bases outside the gene matches: 13. Germline V gene sequence: CDR1 LGHDT, CDR2 YNNKEL (reference sequence).